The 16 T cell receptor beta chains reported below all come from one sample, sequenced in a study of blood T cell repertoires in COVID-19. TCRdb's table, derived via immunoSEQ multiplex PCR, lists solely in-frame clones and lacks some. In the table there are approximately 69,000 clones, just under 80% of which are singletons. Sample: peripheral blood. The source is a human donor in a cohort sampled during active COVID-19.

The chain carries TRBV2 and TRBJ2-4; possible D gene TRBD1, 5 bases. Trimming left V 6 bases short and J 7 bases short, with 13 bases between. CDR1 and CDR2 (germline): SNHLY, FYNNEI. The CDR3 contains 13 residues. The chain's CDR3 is CASSLDTQNIQYF. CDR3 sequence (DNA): TGTGCCAGCAGCTTGGACACCCAGAACATTCAGTACTTC.

The CDR3 here is CASVTGRGNQPQHF. Here the CDR3 DNA reads TGTGCCAGCGTCACAGGGAGGGGCAATCAGCCCCAGCATTTT. The rearrangement uses TRBV19 and TRBJ1-5; weak D call: TRBD1 (6 bases). This CDR3 is 14 amino acids long. CDR1 is LNHDA, CDR2 SQIVND, per germline (reference sequence). Trimming removed 9 bases from V and 2 bases from J, with 14 bases in between.

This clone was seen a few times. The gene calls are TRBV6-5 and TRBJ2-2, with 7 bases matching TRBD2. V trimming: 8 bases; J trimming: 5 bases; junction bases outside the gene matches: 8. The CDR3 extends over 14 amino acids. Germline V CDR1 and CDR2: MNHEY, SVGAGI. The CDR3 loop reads CASRNPAGTGELFF. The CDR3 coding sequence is TGTGCCAGCCGGAACCCAGCGGGGACCGGGGAGCTGTTTTTT.

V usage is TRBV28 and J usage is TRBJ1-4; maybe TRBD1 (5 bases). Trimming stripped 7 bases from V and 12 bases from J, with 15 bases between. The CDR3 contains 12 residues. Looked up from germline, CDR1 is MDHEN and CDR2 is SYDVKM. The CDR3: CASTPGEFQLFF. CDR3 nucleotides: TGTGCCAGCACCCCGGGGGAGTTCCAACTGTTTTTT.

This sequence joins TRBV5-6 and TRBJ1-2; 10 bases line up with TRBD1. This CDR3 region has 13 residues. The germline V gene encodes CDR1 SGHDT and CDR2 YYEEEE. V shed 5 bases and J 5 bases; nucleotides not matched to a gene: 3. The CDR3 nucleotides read TGTGCCAGCAGTGTGGACAGGGGGTATGGCTACACCTTC. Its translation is CASSVDRGYGYTF.

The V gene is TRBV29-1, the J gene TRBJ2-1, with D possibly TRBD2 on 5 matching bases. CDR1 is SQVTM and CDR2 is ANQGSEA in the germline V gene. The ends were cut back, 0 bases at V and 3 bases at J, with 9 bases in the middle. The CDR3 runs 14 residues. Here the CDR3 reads CSVEEPGSYNEQFF. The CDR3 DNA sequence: TGCAGCGTTGAAGAACCGGGGAGCTACAATGAGCAGTTCTTC.

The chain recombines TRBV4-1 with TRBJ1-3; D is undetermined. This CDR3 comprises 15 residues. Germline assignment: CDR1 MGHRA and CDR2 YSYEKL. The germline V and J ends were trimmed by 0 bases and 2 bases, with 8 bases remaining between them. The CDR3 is CASSQEELTGNTIYF. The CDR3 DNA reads TGCGCCAGCAGCCAAGAAGAGTTAACTGGAAACACCATATATTTT.

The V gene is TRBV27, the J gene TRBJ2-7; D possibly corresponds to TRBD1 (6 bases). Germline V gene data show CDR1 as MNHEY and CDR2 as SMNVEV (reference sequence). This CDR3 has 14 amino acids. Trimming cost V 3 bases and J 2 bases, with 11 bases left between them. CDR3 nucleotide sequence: TGTGCCAGCAGTTTCAGGGGCAGAACCTACGAGCAGTACTTC. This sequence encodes CASSFRGRTYEQYF.

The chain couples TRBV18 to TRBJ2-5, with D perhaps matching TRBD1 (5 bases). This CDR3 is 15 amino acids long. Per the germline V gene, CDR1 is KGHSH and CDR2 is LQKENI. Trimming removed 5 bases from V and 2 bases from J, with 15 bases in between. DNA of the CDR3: TGTGCCAGCTCAGTCTTGACAGCGTCGCAAGAGACCCAGTACTTC. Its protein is CASSVLTASQETQYF.

CDR3 sequence (DNA): TGTGCCTCTGGAGGGGCATTTCTGGATACGCAGTATTTT. Protein sequence: CASGGAFLDTQYF. The chain has TRBV27 and TRBJ2-3; tentatively, D is TRBD2 (6 bases). The CDR3 contains 13 residues. Germline loops: CDR1 MNHEY, CDR2 SMNVEV (reference sequence). V was trimmed by 11 bases and J by 6 bases, leaving 18 bases between them.

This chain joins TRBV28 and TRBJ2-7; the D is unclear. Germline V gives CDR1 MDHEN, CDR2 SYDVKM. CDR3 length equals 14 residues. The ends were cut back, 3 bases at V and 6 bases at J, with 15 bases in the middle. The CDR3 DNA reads TGTGCCAGCAGTTTGCCACCCGCCTCAGGCGAGCAGTACTTC. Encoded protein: CASSLPPASGEQYF.

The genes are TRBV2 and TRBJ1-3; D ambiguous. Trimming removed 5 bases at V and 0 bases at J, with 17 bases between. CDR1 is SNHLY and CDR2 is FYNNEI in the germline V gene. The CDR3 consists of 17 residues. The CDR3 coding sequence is TGTGCCAGCAGTTCAAGCCCCCCAGGTAGCTCTGGAAACACCATATATTTT. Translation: CASSSSPPGSSGNTIYF.

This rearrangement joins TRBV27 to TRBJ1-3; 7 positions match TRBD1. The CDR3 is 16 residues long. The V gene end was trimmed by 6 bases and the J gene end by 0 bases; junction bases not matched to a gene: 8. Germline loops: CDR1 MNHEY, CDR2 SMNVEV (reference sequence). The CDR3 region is CASRATGSISGNTIYF. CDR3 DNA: TGTGCCAGCAGAGCGACAGGGTCCATCTCTGGAAACACCATATATTTT.

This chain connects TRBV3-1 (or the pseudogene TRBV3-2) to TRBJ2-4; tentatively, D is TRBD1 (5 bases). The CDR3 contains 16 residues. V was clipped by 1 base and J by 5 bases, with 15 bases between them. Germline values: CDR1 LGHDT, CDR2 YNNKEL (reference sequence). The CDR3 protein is CASSQVKGLGENIQYF. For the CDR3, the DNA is TGTGCCAGCAGCCAAGTTAAAGGGCTAGGGGAAAACATTCAGTACTTC.

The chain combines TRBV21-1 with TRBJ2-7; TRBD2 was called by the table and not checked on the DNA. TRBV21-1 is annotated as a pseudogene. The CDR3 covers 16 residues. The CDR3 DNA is TGTGCCAGCAGCAAATTGTTGCGGCGGGAGGGGTACGAGCAGTACTTC. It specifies CASSKLLRREGYEQYF.

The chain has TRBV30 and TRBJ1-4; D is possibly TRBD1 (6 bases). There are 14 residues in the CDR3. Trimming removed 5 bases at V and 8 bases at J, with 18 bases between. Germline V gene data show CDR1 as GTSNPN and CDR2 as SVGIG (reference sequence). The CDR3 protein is CAWRKQGTREKLFF. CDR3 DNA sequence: TGTGCCTGGCGGAAACAGGGAACCAGGGAAAAACTGTTTTTT.